The 4 T cell receptor beta chains below come from one sample, sequenced in a study of T cells in Graves' hyperthyroidism and ophthalmopathy. The source material, RNA transcripts, was used to amplify TCR beta CDR3 regions. When the TCR CDR3 underwent first-round RT-PCR, the HTBI primer set was used. One entry per CDR3 protein results from TCRdb running MiXCR on the multiplex PCR reads. The data show approximately 720,000 distinct CDR3 sequences, roughly a sixth seen once. Material for sequencing was blood. Every receptor here comes from a woman in her forties or fifties with Graves' hyperthyroidism that later progressed to Graves' ophthalmopathy.

This chain uses TRBV5-1 with TRBJ2-1, with 9 bases matching TRBD2. The germline CDR1 and CDR2 sequences are SGHRS and YFSETQ. Unmatched junction bases numbered 5, after V lost 4 bases and J lost 3 bases. The CDR3 has 15 residues. The CDR3 here is CASSISGGNYNEQFF. The CDR3 DNA sequence: TGCGCCAGCAGCATTAGCGGGGGTAACTACAATGAGCAGTTCTTC.

This clonotype was detected ten times or more. This chain connects TRBV2 to TRBJ2-7; the D is unclear. Germline lookup yields CDR1 SNHLY and CDR2 FYNNEI. V was shortened by 6 bases and J by 0 bases, with 12 bases between the two germline ends. There are 14 residues in the CDR3. In DNA form, the CDR3 reads TGTGCCAGCAGGGGTAGAGTTACCTCCTACGAGCAGTACTTC. The encoded protein is CASRGRVTSYEQYF.

This clonotype has ten or more counts. The rearrangement links TRBV18 to TRBJ1-1; no reliable D call. CDR1 and CDR2 from the germline V gene are KGHSH and LQKENI. CDR3 length equals 17 residues. V lost 2 bases and J 0 bases, leaving 16 bases between the germline ends. The CDR3 region has the DNA TGTGCCAGCTCACCATTTGGGGTCCGGACGGTGAACACTGAAGCTTTCTTT. Translating gives CASSPFGVRTVNTEAFF.

This clonotype showed up just a few times. The gene calls are TRBV3-1 and TRBJ2-1; D not certain. Germline CDR1 reads LGHDT; CDR2 reads YNNKEL (reference sequence). V gave up 5 bases and J gave up 9 bases, with 20 bases separating them. CDR3 length: 15 residues. The CDR3 nucleotides read TGTGCCAGCAGCAGTATACCCAGCCGTGGGGTTGAGCAGTTCTTC. As protein: CASSSIPSRGVEQFF.